This TCR beta chain was obtained from a study of blood T cell repertoires in COVID-19. Study-wide context: Samples representing acute and convalescent COVID-19 were sourced from the United States, Italy and Spain. PBMCs, B-cell-depleted T cells, or T cells provided the cDNA or gDNA that made up the material.

Trimming removed 9 bases from V and 0 bases from J, with 17 bases in between. The CDR3 spans 15 residues. Germline CDR1 is MNHEY and CDR2 is SMNVEV (reference sequence). Only in-frame clones appear in the TCRdb table, and some are missing; sequencing was by immunoSEQ multiplex PCR. This sample yields 90,000 to 100,000 clones, of which around 88% are seen a single time; approximately 1.7% belongs to the top ten. The sequence came from a man aged 80 or over with acute or convalescent COVID-19. V gene TRBV27 combines with J gene TRBJ1-2; TRBD1 might be the D (6 bases). The sequenced material came from peripheral blood. CDR3 sequence: CASMNIGQTNYGYTF. The CDR3 region has the DNA TGTGCCAGTATGAATATCGGACAGACTAACTATGGCTACACCTTC.